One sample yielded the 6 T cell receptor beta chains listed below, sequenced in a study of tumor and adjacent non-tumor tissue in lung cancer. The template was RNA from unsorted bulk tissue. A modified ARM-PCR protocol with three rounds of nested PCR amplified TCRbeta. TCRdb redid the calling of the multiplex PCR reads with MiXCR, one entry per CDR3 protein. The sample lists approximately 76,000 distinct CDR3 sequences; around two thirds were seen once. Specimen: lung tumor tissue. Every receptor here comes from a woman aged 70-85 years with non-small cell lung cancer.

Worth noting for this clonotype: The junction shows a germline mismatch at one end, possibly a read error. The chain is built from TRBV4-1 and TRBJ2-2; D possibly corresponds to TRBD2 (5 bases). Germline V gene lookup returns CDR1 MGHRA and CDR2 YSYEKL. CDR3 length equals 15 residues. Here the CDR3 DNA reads TGCGCCAGCAGCTCTCGGGATGAAGACACCGGGGAGCTGCTTTTT. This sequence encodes CASSSRDEDTGELLF.

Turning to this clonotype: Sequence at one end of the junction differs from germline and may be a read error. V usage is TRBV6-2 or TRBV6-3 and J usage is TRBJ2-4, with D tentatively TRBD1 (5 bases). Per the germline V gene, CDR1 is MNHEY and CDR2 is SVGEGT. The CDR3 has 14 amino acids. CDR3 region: CASSYGQGISIQYF. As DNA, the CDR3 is TGTGCCAGTAGTTACGGGCAGGGAATAAGCATTCAGTACTTC.

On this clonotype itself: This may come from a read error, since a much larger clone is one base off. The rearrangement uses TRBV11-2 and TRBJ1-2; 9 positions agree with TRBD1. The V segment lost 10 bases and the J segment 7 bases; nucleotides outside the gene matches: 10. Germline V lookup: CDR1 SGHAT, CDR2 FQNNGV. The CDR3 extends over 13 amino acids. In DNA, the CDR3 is TGTGCCAACAGTCCAGACAGGGGGTCTGGCTACACCTTC. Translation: CANSPDRGSGYTF.

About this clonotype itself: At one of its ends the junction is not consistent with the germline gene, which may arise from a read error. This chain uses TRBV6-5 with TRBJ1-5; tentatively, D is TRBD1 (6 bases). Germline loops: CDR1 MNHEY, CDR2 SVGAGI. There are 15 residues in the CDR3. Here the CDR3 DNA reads TGTGCCAGCCAGCCACGGACAGTTGGCAATCAACCCCAGCATTTT. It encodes CASQPRTVGNQPQHF.

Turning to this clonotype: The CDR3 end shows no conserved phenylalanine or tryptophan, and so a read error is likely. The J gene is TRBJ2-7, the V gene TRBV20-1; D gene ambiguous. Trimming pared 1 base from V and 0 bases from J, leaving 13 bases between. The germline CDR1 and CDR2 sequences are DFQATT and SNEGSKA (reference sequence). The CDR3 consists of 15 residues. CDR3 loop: CSARGYGAVSYEQYI. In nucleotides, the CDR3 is TGCAGTGCTAGAGGTTATGGAGCAGTCTCCTACGAGCAGTACATC.

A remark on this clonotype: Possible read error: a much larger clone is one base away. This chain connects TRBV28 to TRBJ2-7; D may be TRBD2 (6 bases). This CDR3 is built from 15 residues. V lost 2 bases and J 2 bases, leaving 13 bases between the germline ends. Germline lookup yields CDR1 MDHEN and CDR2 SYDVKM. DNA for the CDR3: TGTGCCAGCAGTTTACCTAGCGAAACAGCCTACGAGCAGTACTTC. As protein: CASSLPSETAYEQYF.